A selection of T cell receptor beta chains follows, all from one sample in a study of identifying expanded T cells in peripheral blood. The repertoire was sequenced with immunoSEQ multiplex PCR; TCRdb's copy has only in-frame clones and lacks some. The table lists about 94,000 clones, roughly 87% of them singletons. Sequencing input: blood. Source of these receptors: a person between 18 and 69 years old in good health. CDR3s include the opening cysteine and the closing phenylalanine or tryptophan. A D gene is named only where the DNA matches it firmly. Clone size, where shown, is once, few, many, or a class for clones that have expanded.

clone size	D gene	J gene	V gene	CDR3 protein	CDR3 DNA
NA	NA	TRBJ1-1	TRBV7-6	CASSLGQGPYTEAFF	TGTGCCAGCAGCTTGGGGCAGGGGCCGTACACTGAAGCTTTCTTT
NA	NA	TRBJ1-3	TRBV6-5	CASSYTPGRGNTIYF	TGTGCCAGCAGTTACACCCCAGGGAGAGGAAACACCATATATTTT
NA	NA	TRBJ1-2	TRBV9	CASSVEGQNYGYTF	TGTGCCAGCAGCGTCGAAGGACAGAACTATGGCTACACCTTC
once	NA	TRBJ1-2	TRBV6-1	CASSSPYGYTF	TGTGCCAGCAGTTCGCCTTATGGCTACACCTTC
few	NA	TRBJ1-1	TRBV5-4	CASSFTSYTEAFF	TGTGCCAGCAGCTTTACGAGCTACACTGAAGCTTTCTTT
NA	NA	TRBJ2-3	TRBV7-2	CASSLTDDSTDTQYF	TGTGCCAGCAGCCTCACAGATGACAGCACAGATACGCAGTATTTT
few	TRBD1	TRBJ1-6	TRBV27	CASSLFDRGNSPLHF	TGTGCCAGCAGTTTATTCGACAGGGGCAATTCACCCCTCCACTTT
NA	NA	TRBJ1-2	TRBV10-3	CAISGNRDEGYTF	TGTGCCATCAGTGGAAACAGGGATGAAGGCTACACCTTC
NA	TRBD2	TRBJ2-3	TRBV7-2	CASSPGLAGVALTDTQYF	TGTGCCAGCAGCCCGGGACTAGCGGGAGTAGCTTTGACAGATACGCAGTATTTT
NA	NA	TRBJ1-2	TRBV29-1	CSAPPQSFNYGYTF	TGCAGCGCCCCTCCCCAGAGTTTCAACTATGGCTACACCTTC
NA	NA	TRBJ2-3	TRBV5-4	CASSLGGEVLNTQYF	TGTGCCAGCAGCTTGGGCGGGGAGGTCCTAAATACGCAGTATTTT
NA	NA	TRBJ1-3	TRBV5-5	CASSALPSSGNTIYF	TGTGCCAGCAGCGCACTCCCCAGCTCTGGAAACACCATATATTTT
NA	NA	TRBJ1-2	TRBV12-5	CASGFSGLRGYTF	TGTGCTAGTGGTTTTTCGGGCCTGCGGGGCTACACCTTC
NA	TRBD2	TRBJ2-3	TRBV2	CASSPGGGGGRSDTQYF	TGTGCCAGCTCCCCGGGAGGCGGGGGGGGCCGGTCAGATACGCAGTATTTT
NA	NA	TRBJ1-1	TRBV14	CASSQDQGRLNTEAFF	TGTGCCAGCAGCCAAGATCAGGGCAGGTTGAACACTGAAGCTTTCTTT
NA	NA	TRBJ2-6	TRBV7-6	CASSLSSGANVLTF	TGTGCCAGCAGCTTATCCTCTGGGGCCAACGTCCTGACTTTC
NA	TRBD2	TRBJ2-7	TRBV7-2	CASSQWTSGTYEQYF	TGTGCCAGCAGCCAATGGACTAGCGGCACCTACGAGCAGTACTTC
NA	NA	TRBJ1-5	TRBV27	CASKLGSGNQPQHF	TGTGCCAGCAAATTAGGGAGCGGCAATCAGCCCCAGCATTTT
NA	TRBD1	TRBJ1-6	TRBV5-6	CASSRRTGVYNSPLHF	TGTGCCAGCAGCCGCCGGACAGGGGTCTATAATTCACCCCTCCACTTT
NA	TRBD1	TRBJ2-7	TRBV2	CASSDRTGRTYEQYF	TGTGCCAGCAGCGACCGGACAGGGCGGACCTACGAGCAGTACTTC
NA	NA	TRBJ1-3	TRBV18	CASSPGAGNTIYF	TGTGCCAGCTCACCTGGGGCTGGAAACACCATATATTTT
NA	TRBD1	TRBJ2-7	TRBV27	CASRDRGRMGEQYF	TGTGCCAGCAGAGACAGGGGAAGAATGGGCGAGCAGTACTTC
NA	NA	TRBJ1-5	TRBV5-6	CASSFGTAAGNQPQHF	TGTGCCAGCAGCTTCGGGACGGCAGCGGGCAATCAGCCCCAGCATTTT
NA	NA	TRBJ2-1	TRBV11-3	CASSLTGALNEQFF	TGTGCCAGCAGCTTAACGGGAGCCCTCAATGAGCAGTTCTTC
NA	TRBD1	TRBJ1-1	TRBV10-3	CAISEGTVQTEAFF	TGTGCCATCAGTGAGGGGACAGTTCAAACTGAAGCTTTCTTT